The rows below give T cell receptor beta chains drawn from one sample of a study of preoperative IRX-2 immunotherapy in early breast cancer. Measured with immunoSEQ multiplex PCR; TCRdb has only the in-frame clones, and not every one. Among 1,400 to 1,500 clones listed, 64% were seen once. The sample consisted of tumor tissue, taken before IRX-2 immunotherapy. These receptor sequences come from a human donor with breast cancer. Each CDR3 is given with its conserved first and last residue. Each record gives: CDR3 length, V gene, J gene, D gene, clone size, CDR3 protein, CDR3 DNA. A D gene is named only where the DNA matches it firmly. Clone size is shown for a subset of rows, as once, few, many or a class of expanded clone.

>14|TRBV11-3|TRBJ1-2|-|few
CASSLGLTRQGYTF
TGTGCCAGCAGCTTAGGGTTGACAAGACAAGGCTACACCTTC
>15|TRBV11-3|TRBJ1-5|TRBD1|-
CASSLGGTGSQPQHF
TGTGCCAGCAGCTTAGGAGGGACAGGGAGTCAGCCCCAGCATTTT
>16|TRBV5-1|TRBJ2-4|-|-
CASSPGQTRKGDIQYF
TGCGCCAGCAGCCCCGGACAGACTAGAAAAGGAGACATTCAGTACTTC
>14|TRBV11-3|TRBJ2-7|-|-
CASSFTLGTYEQYF
TGTGCCAGCAGCTTTACCCTGGGAACCTACGAGCAGTACTTC
>17|TRBV11-3|TRBJ1-3|TRBD1|large
CASSSWRTGHSGNTIYF
TGTGCCAGCAGCTCCTGGCGGACAGGCCATTCTGGAAACACCATATATTTT
>16|TRBV6-8|TRBJ2-6|-|-
CASSLRRSSGANVLTF
TGTGCCAGCAGTTTGCGGAGGAGCTCTGGGGCCAACGTCCTGACTTTC
>16|TRBV11-3|TRBJ1-1|-|-
CASSLVLGPGYTEAFF
TGTGCCAGCAGCTTAGTTCTGGGGCCCGGCTACACTGAAGCTTTCTTT
>13|TRBV6-8|TRBJ2-5|-|-
CASSRTFQETQYF
TGTGCCAGCAGCCGGACTTTTCAAGAGACCCAGTACTTC
>16|TRBV11-3|TRBJ1-1|-|-
CASSLGRGPMNTEAFF
TGTGCCAGCAGCTTAGGTCGGGGCCCGATGAACACTGAAGCTTTCTTT
>14|TRBV12-2|TRBJ1-1|-|-
CAAQPGPTFPEAFF
TGTGCCGCGCAACCGGGACCGACGTTCCCTGAAGCTTTCTTT
>16|TRBV11-3|TRBJ2-3|-|-
CASSYPWPGGTDTQYF
TGTGCCAGCAGCTACCCCTGGCCCGGGGGCACAGATACGCAGTATTTT
>17|TRBV11-3|TRBJ2-5|TRBD2|-
CASSFYRTSGGEETQYF
TGTGCCAGCAGCTTTTACCGGACTAGCGGGGGAGAAGAGACCCAGTACTTC
>14|TRBV12-5|TRBJ2-5|-|-
CASGLIPELETQYF
TGTGCTAGTGGTTTGATTCCCGAATTGGAGACCCAGTACTTC
>18|TRBV23-1|TRBJ1-2|-|-
CASSRAGFRERSNYGYTF
TGCGCCAGCAGTCGAGCGGGGTTTAGGGAACGTTCTAACTATGGCTACACCTTC
>13|TRBV18|TRBJ1-4|-|-
CASSPRTAEKLFF
TGTGCCAGCTCACCACGGACCGCTGAAAAACTGTTTTTT
>17|TRBV11-3|TRBJ2-5|TRBD2|few
CASSSQAGAKLRETQYF
TGTGCCAGCAGCTCTCAAGCGGGGGCCAAACTCCGGGAGACCCAGTACTTC
>13|TRBV6-8|TRBJ2-3|-|-
CASSEDSLKTQYF
TGTGCCAGCAGTGAGGACTCTCTTAAGACGCAGTATTTT
>16|TRBV11-3|TRBJ1-2|-|-
CASSPGGDRPLRGYTF
TGTGCCAGCAGCCCGGGTGGGGACCGGCCACTTCGCGGCTACACCTTC
>15|TRBV18|TRBJ1-3|-|-
CASSPMGASGNTIYF
TGTGCCAGCTCACCCATGGGGGCTTCTGGAAACACCATATATTTT
>15|TRBV11-3|TRBJ2-2|-|-
CASSPVGFDPGELFF
TGTGCCAGCAGCCCGGTTGGTTTCGACCCCGGGGAGCTGTTTTTT
>13|TRBV10-2|TRBJ1-1|-|-
CASSEGEYTEAFF
TGCGCCAGCAGTGAAGGGGAGTACACTGAAGCTTTCTTT
>17|TRBV11-3|TRBJ2-3|TRBD2|-
CASSYPGTSGATDTQYF
TGTGCCAGCAGCTACCCCGGGACTAGCGGGGCTACAGATACGCAGTATTTT
>16|TRBV28|TRBJ1-5|-|-
CASSLLQWGGYQPQHF
TGTGCCAGCAGTTTGCTTCAGTGGGGAGGGTATCAGCCCCAGCATTTT
>16|TRBV6-8|TRBJ2-5|TRBD1|-
CASRRETGGLLETQYF
TGTGCCAGCAGGCGGGAAACAGGGGGGTTATTGGAGACCCAGTACTTC
>13|TRBV10-2|TRBJ1-1|-|-
CASTHGHPFEAFF
TGCGCCAGCACCCATGGACACCCCTTTGAAGCTTTCTTT
>16|TRBV19|TRBJ1-2|TRBD1|once
CASSIPGTGTIYGYTF
TGTGCCAGTAGTATTCCCGGGACAGGGACTATCTATGGCTACACCTTC
>17|TRBV6-8|TRBJ2-1|-|-
CASSYGRFRGFADEQFF
TGTGCCAGCAGTTATGGGAGGTTCAGGGGGTTTGCAGATGAGCAGTTCTTC
>17|TRBV9|TRBJ2-3|-|-
CASSVVQDGPTLDTQYF
TGTGCCAGCAGCGTAGTGCAGGACGGGCCAACGTTGGATACGCAGTATTTT
>13|TRBV6-8|TRBJ1-3|-|few
CASTPHSGNTIYF
TGTGCCAGCACCCCGCACTCTGGAAACACCATATATTTT
>14|TRBV6-8|TRBJ2-5|TRBD1|-
CASSSGTGRETQYF
TGTGCCAGCAGTTCCGGGACAGGGAGAGAGACCCAGTACTTC
>15|TRBV14|TRBJ2-5|TRBD1|few
CASSPQGALGETQYF
TGTGCCAGCAGCCCACAGGGGGCGCTCGGTGAGACCCAGTACTTC
>15|TRBV7-5|TRBJ1-5|-|-
CASSRQGTLNQPQHF
TGTGCCAGCAGCCGACAGGGGACCCTCAATCAGCCCCAGCATTTT
>16|TRBV4-1|TRBJ1-5|-|-
CASSQGGGRGAQPQHF
TGCGCCAGCAGCCAAGGAGGAGGGAGGGGAGCTCAGCCCCAGCATTTT
>15|TRBV16|TRBJ1-1|TRBD1|-
CASSQSGTVNTEAFF
TGTGCCAGCAGCCAATCAGGGACAGTGAACACTGAAGCTTTCTTT
>15|TRBV11-3|TRBJ2-1|TRBD1|-
CASSAHDRAGNEQFF
TGTGCCAGCAGCGCCCACGACAGGGCTGGCAATGAGCAGTTCTTC
>18|TRBV11-3|TRBJ2-6|-|-
CASSGHPRRQSRANVLTF
TGTGCCAGCAGCGGACACCCGAGACGACAAAGTCGGGCCAACGTCCTGACTTTC
>14|TRBV6-8|TRBJ1-1|TRBD1|-
CASSGTGRDTEAFF
TGTGCCAGCAGCGGGACAGGGAGGGACACTGAAGCTTTCTTT
>13|TRBV29-1|TRBJ1-1|-|-
CSGGSAMNTEAFF
TGCAGCGGAGGATCCGCTATGAACACTGAAGCTTTCTTT
>14|TRBV29-1|TRBJ2-5|-|-
CSVEREAGGETQYF
TGCAGCGTTGAACGGGAGGCAGGGGGGGAGACCCAGTACTTC
>14|TRBV15|TRBJ1-5|-|few
CATSRDEAQQPQHF
TGTGCCACCAGCAGAGATGAGGCCCAACAGCCCCAGCATTTT
>14|TRBV11-3|TRBJ2-3|-|-
CASTPGRNTDTQYF
TGTGCCAGCACCCCCGGGAGAAACACAGATACGCAGTATTTT
>16|TRBV28|TRBJ1-5|-|large
CASSLVGGGSNQPQHF
TGTGCCAGCAGTTTAGTTGGCGGCGGTAGCAATCAGCCCCAGCATTTT
>14|TRBV11-3|TRBJ1-6|-|-
CASSDHLPNSPLHF
TGTGCCAGCAGCGACCATTTGCCAAATTCACCCCTCCACTTT
>14|TRBV29-1|TRBJ2-5|TRBD2|-
CSVEAGGLQETQYF
TGCAGCGTTGAAGCGGGGGGGCTCCAAGAGACCCAGTACTTC
>19|TRBV11-3|TRBJ2-1|TRBD2|-
CASSLPRASGGIAYNEQFF
TGTGCCAGCAGCTTACCGCGGGCTAGCGGGGGGATCGCCTACAATGAGCAGTTCTTC
>15|TRBV6-8|TRBJ2-3|TRBD2|-
CASRISGGGTDTQYF
TGTGCCAGCAGAATAAGCGGGGGGGGCACAGATACGCAGTATTTT
>13|TRBV19|TRBJ2-7|-|-
CASSSLLGHEQYF
TGTGCCAGTAGTTCTCTCCTTGGGCACGAGCAGTACTTC
>13|TRBV19|TRBJ1-2|-|-
CASSPTERSGYTF
TGTGCCAGTAGCCCGACAGAGCGCTCTGGCTACACCTTC
>16|TRBV11-3|TRBJ1-2|-|once
CASSPYSGPANYGYTF
TGTGCCAGCAGCCCATACTCCGGGCCGGCTAACTATGGCTACACCTTC
>16|TRBV6-8|TRBJ1-3|-|-
CASSDRQSFSGNTIYF
TGTGCCAGCAGCGATCGACAGTCCTTCTCTGGAAACACCATATATTTT
>17|TRBV15|TRBJ2-7|TRBD2|few
CATSRPGGQRGGREQYF
TGTGCCACCAGCAGACCCGGTGGGCAGCGGGGGGGCCGCGAGCAGTACTTC
>14|TRBV15|TRBJ1-1|-|-
CATSRDRVGREAFF
TGTGCCACCAGCAGAGATCGGGTAGGGCGTGAAGCTTTCTTT
>14|TRBV5-1|TRBJ1-2|-|-
CASSLDSSRGGYTF
TGCGCCAGCAGCTTGGACAGCTCGCGGGGTGGCTACACCTTC
>14|TRBV19|TRBJ2-2|TRBD1|-
CASLRQGFTGELFF
TGTGCCAGCCTCAGACAGGGGTTCACCGGGGAGCTGTTTTTT
>12|TRBV18|TRBJ2-1|-|few
CASSPQGVEQFF
TGTGCCAGCTCCCCCCAGGGTGTTGAGCAGTTCTTC
>17|TRBV11-3|TRBJ1-2|TRBD1|-
CASRGGTGGNLNYGYTF
TGTGCCAGCCGTGGGGGGACAGGGGGCAATTTGAACTATGGCTACACCTTC
>14|TRBV19|TRBJ2-3|-|-
CASKEFASTDTQYF
TGTGCCAGTAAGGAATTCGCTAGCACAGATACGCAGTATTTT
>13|TRBV6-8|TRBJ1-1|TRBD1|-
CASNTGANTEAFF
TGTGCCAGCAATACAGGGGCGAACACTGAAGCTTTCTTT
>15|TRBV18|TRBJ2-7|TRBD2|-
CASSPPRGGAYEQYF
TGTGCCAGCTCACCACCTCGCGGGGGGGCCTACGAGCAGTACTTC
>15|TRBV15|TRBJ1-1|-|large
CATSREGGINTEAFF
TGTGCCACCAGCAGAGAGGGGGGCATCAACACTGAAGCTTTCTTT